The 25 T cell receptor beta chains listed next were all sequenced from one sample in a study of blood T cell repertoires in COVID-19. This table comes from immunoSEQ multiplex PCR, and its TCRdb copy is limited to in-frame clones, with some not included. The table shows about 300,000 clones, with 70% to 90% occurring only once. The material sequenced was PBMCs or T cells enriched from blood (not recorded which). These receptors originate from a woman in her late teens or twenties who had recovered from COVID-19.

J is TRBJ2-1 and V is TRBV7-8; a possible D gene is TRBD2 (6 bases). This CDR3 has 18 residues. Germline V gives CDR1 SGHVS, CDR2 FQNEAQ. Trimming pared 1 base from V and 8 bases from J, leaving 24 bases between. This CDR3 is CASSLVGVGTRPSDEQFF. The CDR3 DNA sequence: TGTGCCAGCAGCTTAGTTGGCGTGGGGACTCGCCCCTCTGATGAGCAGTTCTTC.

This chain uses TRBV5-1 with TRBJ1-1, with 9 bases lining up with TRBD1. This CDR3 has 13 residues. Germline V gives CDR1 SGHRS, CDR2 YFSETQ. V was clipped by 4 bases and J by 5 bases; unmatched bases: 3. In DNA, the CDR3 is TGCGCCAGCAGCACAGGGGGCTGGACTGAAGCTTTCTTT. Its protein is CASSTGGWTEAFF.

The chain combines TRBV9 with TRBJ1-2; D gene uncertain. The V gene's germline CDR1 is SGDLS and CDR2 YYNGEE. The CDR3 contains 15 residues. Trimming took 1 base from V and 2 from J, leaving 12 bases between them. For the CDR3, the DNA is TGTGCCAGCAGCGTATTCCGCGGTGGGAACTATGGCTACACCTTC. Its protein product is CASSVFRGGNYGYTF.

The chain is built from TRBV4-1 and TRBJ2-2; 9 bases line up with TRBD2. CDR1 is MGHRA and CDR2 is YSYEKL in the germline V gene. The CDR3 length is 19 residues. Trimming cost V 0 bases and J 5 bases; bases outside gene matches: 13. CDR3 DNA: TGCGCCAGCAGCCAAGACCCGGACTCGGTAGCGGGAGAAACCGGGGAGCTGTTTTTT. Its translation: CASSQDPDSVAGETGELFF.

As DNA, the CDR3 is TGCGCCAGCAGCCAAGATTTGCGGGTGGCCACCGGGGAGCTGTTTTTT. This encodes CASSQDLRVATGELFF. The rearrangement joins TRBV4-1 to TRBJ2-2, with D possibly TRBD2 on 5 matching bases. Germline V gene lookup returns CDR1 MGHRA and CDR2 YSYEKL. The CDR3 sequence is 16 residues long. The V end was cut by 0 bases, the J end by 4 bases, with 12 bases between.

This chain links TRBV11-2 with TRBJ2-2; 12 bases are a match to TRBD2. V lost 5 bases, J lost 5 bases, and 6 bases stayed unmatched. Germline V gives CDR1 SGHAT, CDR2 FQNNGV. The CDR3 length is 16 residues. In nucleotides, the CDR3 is TGTGCCAGCAGCCGTCGACTAGCGGGAGAAACCGGGGAGCTGTTTTTT. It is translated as CASSRRLAGETGELFF.

CDR3 protein: CASSTTGPGELFF. Here the CDR3 DNA reads TGCGCCAGCAGCACCACAGGTCCCGGGGAGCTGTTTTTT. This chain links TRBV5-1 with TRBJ2-2, with D perhaps matching TRBD1 (5 bases). This CDR3 comprises 13 residues. Germline CDR1 is SGHRS and CDR2 is YFSETQ. V gave up 4 bases and J gave up 6 bases, with 10 bases separating them. Looking up the rest from reference TRBV5-1 and TRBJ2-2 gives the full variable domain: KAGVTQTPRYLIKTRGQQVTLSCSPISGHRSVSWYQQTPGQGLQFLFEYFSETQRNKGNFPGRFSGRQFSNSRSEMNVSTLELGDSALYLCASSTTGPGELFFGEGSRLTVL.

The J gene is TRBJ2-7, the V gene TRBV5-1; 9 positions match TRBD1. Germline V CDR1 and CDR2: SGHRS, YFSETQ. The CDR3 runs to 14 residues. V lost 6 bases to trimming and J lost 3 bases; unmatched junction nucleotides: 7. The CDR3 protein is CASTLGQGNYEQYF. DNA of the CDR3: TGCGCCAGCACCCTGGGACAGGGAAACTACGAGCAGTACTTC.

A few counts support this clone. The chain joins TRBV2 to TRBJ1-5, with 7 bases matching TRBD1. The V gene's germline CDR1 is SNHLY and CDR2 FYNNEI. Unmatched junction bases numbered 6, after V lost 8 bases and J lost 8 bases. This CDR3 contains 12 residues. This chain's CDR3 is CASRDRNEPQHF. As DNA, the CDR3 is TGTGCCAGCCGGGACAGAAACGAGCCCCAGCATTTT.

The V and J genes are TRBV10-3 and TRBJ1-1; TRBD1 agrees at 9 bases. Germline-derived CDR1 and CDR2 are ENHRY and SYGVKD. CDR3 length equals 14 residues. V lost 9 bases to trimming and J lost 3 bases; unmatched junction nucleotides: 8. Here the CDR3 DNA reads TGTGCCATTACTTCCGGACAGGGGCACACTGAAGCTTTCTTT. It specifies CAITSGQGHTEAFF.

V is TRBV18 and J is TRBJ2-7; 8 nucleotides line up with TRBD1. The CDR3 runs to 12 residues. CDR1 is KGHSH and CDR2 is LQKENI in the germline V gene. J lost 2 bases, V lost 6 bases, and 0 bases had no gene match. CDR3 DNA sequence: TGTGCCAGCTCGGGACAGGCCTACGAGCAGTACTTC. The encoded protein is CASSGQAYEQYF.

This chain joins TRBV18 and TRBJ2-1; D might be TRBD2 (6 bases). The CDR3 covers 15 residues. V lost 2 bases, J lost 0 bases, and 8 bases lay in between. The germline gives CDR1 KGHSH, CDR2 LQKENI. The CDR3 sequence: CASSPLADSYNEQFF. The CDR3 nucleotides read TGTGCCAGCTCACCATTAGCGGACTCCTACAATGAGCAGTTCTTC. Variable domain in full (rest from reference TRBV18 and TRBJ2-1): NAGVMQNPRHLVRRRGQEARLRCSPMKGHSHVYWYRQLPEEGLKFMVYLQKENIIDESGMPKERFSAEFPKEGPSILRIQQVVRGDSAAYFCASSPLADSYNEQFFGPGTRLTVL.

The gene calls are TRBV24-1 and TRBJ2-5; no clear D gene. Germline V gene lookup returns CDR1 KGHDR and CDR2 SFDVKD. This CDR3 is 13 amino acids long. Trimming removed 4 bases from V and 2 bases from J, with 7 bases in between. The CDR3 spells CATSERRQETQYF. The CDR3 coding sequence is TGTGCCACCAGTGAGCGGAGACAAGAGACCCAGTACTTC.

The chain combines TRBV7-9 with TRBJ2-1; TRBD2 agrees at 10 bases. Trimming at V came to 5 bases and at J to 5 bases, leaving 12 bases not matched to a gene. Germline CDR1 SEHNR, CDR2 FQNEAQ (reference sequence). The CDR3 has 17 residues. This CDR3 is CASSPPGAGGPHNEQFF. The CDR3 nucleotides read TGTGCCAGCAGCCCTCCAGGAGCGGGGGGGCCTCACAATGAGCAGTTCTTC.

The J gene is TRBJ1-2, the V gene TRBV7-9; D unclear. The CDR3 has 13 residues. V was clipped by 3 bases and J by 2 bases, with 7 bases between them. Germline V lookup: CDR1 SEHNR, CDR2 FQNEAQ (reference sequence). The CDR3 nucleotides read TGTGCCAGCAGCTTCTACGGGAACTATGGCTACACCTTC. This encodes CASSFYGNYGYTF.

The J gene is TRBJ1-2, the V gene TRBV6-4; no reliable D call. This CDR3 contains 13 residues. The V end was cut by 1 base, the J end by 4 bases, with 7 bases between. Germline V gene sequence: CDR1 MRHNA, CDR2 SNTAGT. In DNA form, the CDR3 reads TGTGCCAGCAGTGACTTTGACACCTATGGCTACACCTTC. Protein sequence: CASSDFDTYGYTF.

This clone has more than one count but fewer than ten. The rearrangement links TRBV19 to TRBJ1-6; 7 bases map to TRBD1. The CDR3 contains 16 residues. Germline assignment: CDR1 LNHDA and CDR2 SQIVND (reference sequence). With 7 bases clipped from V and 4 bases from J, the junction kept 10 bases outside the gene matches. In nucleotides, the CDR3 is TGTGCCAGTAAAGGGACAGCGGTTCGTTATAATTCACCCCTCCACTTT. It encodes CASKGTAVRYNSPLHF.

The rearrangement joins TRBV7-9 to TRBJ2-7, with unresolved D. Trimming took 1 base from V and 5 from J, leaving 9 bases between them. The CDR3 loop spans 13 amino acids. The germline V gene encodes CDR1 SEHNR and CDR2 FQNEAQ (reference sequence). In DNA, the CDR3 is TGTGCCAGCAGCTTAGACTTTAGCCACGAGCAGTACTTC. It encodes CASSLDFSHEQYF.

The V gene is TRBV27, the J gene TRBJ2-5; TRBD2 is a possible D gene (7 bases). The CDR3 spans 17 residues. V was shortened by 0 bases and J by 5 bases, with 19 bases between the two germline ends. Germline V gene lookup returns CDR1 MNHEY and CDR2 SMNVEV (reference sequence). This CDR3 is CASSLSGGGGIGETQYF. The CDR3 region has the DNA TGTGCCAGCAGTTTATCCGGAGGGGGAGGGATTGGGGAGACCCAGTACTTC.

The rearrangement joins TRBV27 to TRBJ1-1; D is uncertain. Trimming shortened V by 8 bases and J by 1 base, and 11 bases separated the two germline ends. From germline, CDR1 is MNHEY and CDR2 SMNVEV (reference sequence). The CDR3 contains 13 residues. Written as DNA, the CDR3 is TGTGCCAGCCGACCGGCGGGGAACACTGAAGCTTTCTTT. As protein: CASRPAGNTEAFF.

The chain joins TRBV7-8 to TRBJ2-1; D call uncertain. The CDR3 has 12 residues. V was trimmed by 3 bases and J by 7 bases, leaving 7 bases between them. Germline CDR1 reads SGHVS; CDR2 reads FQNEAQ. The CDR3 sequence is CASSFLLNEQFF. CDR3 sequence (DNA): TGTGCCAGCAGCTTCCTACTGAATGAGCAGTTCTTC.

The CDR3 DNA sequence: TGTGCCAGCAGCTTGATCCCTAGTGGAGGGGGCCGGGGCTACACCTTC. As protein: CASSLIPSGGGRGYTF. The chain couples TRBV5-4 to TRBJ1-2; the match to TRBD1 covers 7 bases. V lost 1 base, J lost 8 bases, and 14 bases stayed unmatched. The CDR3 extends over 16 amino acids. Germline V lookup: CDR1 SGHNT, CDR2 YYREEE (reference sequence).

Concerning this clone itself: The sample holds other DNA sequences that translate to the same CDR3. Here the CDR3 reads CASSPAGGQPQHF. In nucleotides, the CDR3 is TGTGCCAGTAGTCCCGCCGGGGGACAGCCCCAGCATTTT. This chain connects TRBV19 to TRBJ1-5; D is possibly TRBD1 (5 bases). V was clipped by 5 bases and J by 7 bases, with 12 bases between them. The CDR3 totals 13 residues. Germline V gene data show CDR1 as LNHDA and CDR2 as SQIVND (reference sequence). The entire variable domain, with the rest obtained from reference TRBV19 and TRBJ1-5, is as follows: DGGITQSPKYLFRKEGQNVTLSCEQNLNHDAMYWYRQDPGQGLRLIYYSQIVNDFQKGDIAEGYSVSREKKESFPLTVTSAQKNPTAFYLCASSPAGGQPQHFGDGTRLSIL.

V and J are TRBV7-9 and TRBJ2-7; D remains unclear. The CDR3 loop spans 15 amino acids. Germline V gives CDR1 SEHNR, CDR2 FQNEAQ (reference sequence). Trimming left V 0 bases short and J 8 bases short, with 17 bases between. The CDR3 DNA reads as TGTGCCAGCAGCTTAGCGGTTAGAGGCTTGGCTAAGCAGTACTTC. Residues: CASSLAVRGLAKQYF. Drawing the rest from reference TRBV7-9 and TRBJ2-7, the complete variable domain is DTGVSQNPRHKITKRGQNVTFRCDPISEHNRLYWYRQTLGQGPEFLTYFQNEAQLEKSRLLSDRFSAERPKGSFSTLEIQRTEQGDSAMYLCASSLAVRGLAKQYFGPGTRLTVT.

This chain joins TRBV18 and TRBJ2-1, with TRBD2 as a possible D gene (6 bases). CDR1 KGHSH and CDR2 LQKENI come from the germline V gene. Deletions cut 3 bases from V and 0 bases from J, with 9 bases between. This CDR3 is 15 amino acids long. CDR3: CASSPTTSSYNEQFF. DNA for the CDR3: TGTGCCAGCTCACCCACGACTAGCTCCTACAATGAGCAGTTCTTC.